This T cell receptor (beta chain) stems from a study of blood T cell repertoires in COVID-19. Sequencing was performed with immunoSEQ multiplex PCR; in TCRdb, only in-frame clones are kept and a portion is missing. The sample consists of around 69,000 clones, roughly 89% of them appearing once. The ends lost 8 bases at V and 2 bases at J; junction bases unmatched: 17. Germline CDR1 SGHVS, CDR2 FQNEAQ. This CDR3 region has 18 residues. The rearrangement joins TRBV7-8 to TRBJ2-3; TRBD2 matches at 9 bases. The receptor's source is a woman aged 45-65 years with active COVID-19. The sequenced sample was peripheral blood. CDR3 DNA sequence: TGTGCCAGCCCCCGGTGGGAACGCGGGAGGGTTGTCACAGATACGCAGTATTTT. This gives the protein CASPRWERGRVVTDTQYF.